The entry below describes one T cell receptor beta chain. The entry originates in a study of blood T cell repertoires in COVID-19. The overall study: The analysed material was cDNA or gDNA that came from T cells, B-cell-depleted T cells, or PBMCs.

The ends lost 5 bases at V and 5 bases at J; junction bases unmatched: 12. Germline V gene lookup returns CDR1 MNHNY and CDR2 SVGAGI (reference sequence). The CDR3 sequence is 16 residues long. Categorization into cohorts depended on clinical history that participants reported. The data were produced by immunoSEQ multiplex PCR, yet TCRdb's version contains in-frame clones alone and is incomplete. There are some 380,000 clones in the sample; approximately 85% occur only once, and 2% to 2.5% lies in the top ten. This TCR derives from a woman between 40 and 55 years old with acute COVID-19. Material: PBMCs or T cells enriched from blood (not recorded which). The chain has TRBV6-6 and TRBJ2-5; TRBD2 matches at 9 bases. CDR3 sequence reads: CASSRRGGGKVETQYF. For the CDR3, the DNA is TGTGCCAGCAGTCGACGCGGGGGGGGAAAGGTTGAGACCCAGTACTTC.